These 25 T cell receptor beta chains came from one sample sequenced in a study of CD8+ T cells in alopecia areata. RNA was isolated and reverse transcribed to cDNA, the sequencing template. Profiled with immunoSEQ multiplex PCR; TCRdb holds only in-frame clones, not every one. The sample contains 110,000 or so clones, 50% to 65% of which appear only once. Treatment noted: oral pan-JAK inhibitor, 5-10 mg twice daily. The sample here was CD4+ T cells sorted from blood, taken at week 24, from a patient treated with tofacitinib. The receptors were gathered from a human donor with alopecia areata.

A few counts support this clone. The chain links TRBV7-2 to TRBJ2-7; 7 bases map to TRBD1. The CDR3 is 14 amino acids. The germline V gene has CDR1 SGHTA and CDR2 FQGNSA. Germline trimming cut 2 bases from V and 7 bases from J; bases unmatched to any gene: 8. The CDR3 is CASSLIRSGGEQYF. CDR3 nucleotides: TGTGCCAGCAGCTTAATTCGGTCAGGGGGAGAGCAGTACTTC.

The chain carries TRBV5-6 and TRBJ2-6; 10 nucleotides align to TRBD1. The CDR3 is made up of 18 amino acids. Germline lookup yields CDR1 SGHDT and CDR2 YYEEEE. V lost 5 bases and J lost 0; bases outside the gene matches: 8. In nucleotides, the CDR3 is TGTGCCAGCAGTCCAGGGGACAGGGGACTCTCTGGGGCCAACGTCCTGACTTTC. Encoded protein: CASSPGDRGLSGANVLTF.

This chain links TRBV5-6 with TRBJ1-4, with a weak D call TRBD1 (5 bases). Trimming took 0 bases from V and 5 from J, leaving 11 bases between them. The CDR3 has 15 residues. Germline loops: CDR1 SGHDT, CDR2 YYEEEE. DNA for the CDR3: TGTGCCAGCAGCTTGGAGCAGGGCCAAAATGAAAAACTGTTTTTT. Encoded protein: CASSLEQGQNEKLFF.

This chain connects TRBV13 to TRBJ2-2; TRBD1 matches at 8 bases. The V segment lost 3 bases and the J segment 1 base; nucleotides outside the gene matches: 1. Germline V lookup: CDR1 PRHDT, CDR2 FYEKMQ (reference sequence). The CDR3 runs to 15 residues. DNA for the CDR3: TGTGCCAGCAGCTTTACAGGGGGGAACACCGGGGAGCTGTTTTTT. Translated, it gives CASSFTGGNTGELFF.

This chain joins TRBV7-9 and TRBJ2-5; no clear D. V was pared by 6 bases and J by 5 bases, with 13 bases between. CDR3 length: 13 amino acids. Germline assignment: CDR1 SEHNR and CDR2 FQNEAQ (reference sequence). CDR3 coding DNA: TGTGCCAGCAGTCTTAGCTTGTCCGAGACCCAGTACTTC. Its translation is CASSLSLSETQYF.

V is TRBV9 and J is TRBJ2-6, with a tentative D call TRBD2 (6 bases). The germline V gene encodes CDR1 SGDLS and CDR2 YYNGEE. V lost 4 bases and J 1 base, leaving 9 bases between the germline ends. CDR3 length: 15 amino acids. Here the CDR3 DNA reads TGTGCCAGCAGCCACGGAGGGTCTGGGGCCAACGTCCTGACTTTC. This gives the protein CASSHGGSGANVLTF.

The chain joins TRBV23-1 to TRBJ2-1, with 10 bases lining up with TRBD2. TRBV23-1 has ORF status, its function being uncertain. The V gene end was trimmed by 6 bases and the J gene end by 6 bases; junction bases not matched to a gene: 8. The CDR3 is 15 residues long. DNA of the CDR3: TGCGCCAGCAGGACCAGCGGGGGGGCCGGCAATGAGCAGTTCTTC. It translates to CASRTSGGAGNEQFF.

The chain uses TRBV18 and TRBJ1-5; the match to TRBD1 covers 9 bases. Germline CDR1 reads KGHSH; CDR2 reads LQKENI. The CDR3 consists of 17 residues. The V segment lost 3 bases and the J segment 0 bases; nucleotides outside the gene matches: 6. CDR3 region: CASSPRDRVLSNQPQHF. The CDR3 nucleotides read TGTGCCAGCTCACCCCGGGACAGGGTACTTAGCAATCAGCCCCAGCATTTT.

This clone has more than one count but fewer than ten. V gene TRBV4-3 combines with J gene TRBJ1-1; 7 nucleotides align to TRBD1. The CDR3 is 16 residues long. V shed 4 bases and J 0 bases; nucleotides not matched to a gene: 8. CDR1 is LGHNA, CDR2 YSLEER, per germline. CDR3 sequence reads: CASSPGQRHMNTEAFF. CDR3 DNA: TGCGCCAGCAGCCCGGGACAGAGACACATGAACACTGAAGCTTTCTTT.

The chain combines TRBV30 with TRBJ2-3, with 9 bases fitting TRBD2. CDR1 and CDR2 from the germline V gene are GTSNPN and SVGIG (reference sequence). Losses at the gene ends were 2 bases for V and 3 bases for J; bases not matched to a gene: 9. This CDR3 is built from 16 residues. The CDR3 loop reads CAWSPLSTSGTDTQYF. CDR3 DNA: TGTGCCTGGAGTCCCCTGTCGACTAGCGGTACAGATACGCAGTATTTT.

The chain recombines TRBV6-5 with TRBJ2-7, with TRBD2 as a possible D gene (5 bases). The germline gives CDR1 MNHEY, CDR2 SVGAGI. V lost 6 bases and J lost 4, with 13 bases in between. There are 13 residues in the CDR3. In DNA form, the CDR3 reads TGTGCCAGCAGCCTTCGAACGGGGTACGAGCAGTACTTC. Translation: CASSLRTGYEQYF.

The chain joins TRBV7-8 to TRBJ2-7; 8 bases fit TRBD2. Germline V lookup: CDR1 SGHVS, CDR2 FQNEAQ. The junction had 10 bases not matched to a gene; V was cut back by 11 bases and J by 1 base. The CDR3 runs 14 residues. CDR3 in DNA: TGTGCCTCCAGGGGCGGGGGGTATTCCTACGAGCAGTACTTC. Encoded protein: CASRGGGYSYEQYF.

This sequence joins TRBV7-9 and TRBJ2-4; a weak D match, TRBD2 (5 bases). Germline-derived CDR1 and CDR2 are SEHNR and FQNEAQ (reference sequence). This CDR3 is built from 15 residues. V shed 2 bases and J shed 6 bases, with 14 bases lying between them. This CDR3 is CASSLSRPGGNIQYF. CDR3 bases: TGTGCCAGCAGCTTATCCCGCCCAGGAGGAAACATTCAGTACTTC.

The V and J genes are TRBV7-8 and TRBJ2-5; 9 nucleotides align to TRBD2. The CDR3 runs 16 residues. Germline assignment: CDR1 SGHVS and CDR2 FQNEAQ. After removal of 2 bases from V and 1 base from J, the junction contained 5 bases not matched to a gene. CDR3 nucleotides: TGTGCCAGCAGCTTAAATAGCGGGGGTCTCCAAGAGACCCAGTACTTC. This codes for CASSLNSGGLQETQYF.

CDR3: CASSNYGTEAFF. For the CDR3, the DNA is TGTGCCAGCTCAAATTACGGCACTGAAGCTTTCTTT. This chain uses TRBV18 with TRBJ1-1; no definite D call. The CDR3 has 12 amino acids. Germline loops: CDR1 KGHSH, CDR2 LQKENI. V lost 5 bases, J lost 4 bases, and 8 bases lay in between.

J is TRBJ2-4 and V is TRBV7-3, with 7 nucleotides matching TRBD1. Germline V lookup: CDR1 SGHTA, CDR2 FQGTGA. With V trimmed by 6 bases and J by 2 bases, 4 bases remained unmatched. The CDR3 runs 14 residues. The CDR3 loop reads CASRSTGTKNIQYF. For the CDR3, the DNA is TGTGCCAGCAGGTCGACAGGGACCAAAAACATTCAGTACTTC.

This clone was seen only a few times. The chain carries TRBV5-4 and TRBJ1-4; 7 nucleotides align to TRBD1. CDR1 and CDR2 (germline): SGHNT, YYREEE (reference sequence). CDR3 size: 15 residues. Germline trimming cut 4 bases from V and 5 bases from J; bases unmatched to any gene: 8. Here the CDR3 reads CASSQDRRKNEKLFF. The CDR3 DNA is TGTGCCAGCAGCCAGGACAGGCGGAAGAATGAAAAACTGTTTTTT.

The rearrangement links TRBV29-1 to TRBJ2-7; no firm D call. Germline V CDR1 and CDR2: SQVTM, ANQGSEA. Trimming stripped 7 bases from V and 0 bases from J, with 4 bases between. This CDR3 contains 10 residues. CDR3 loop: CSALSYEQYF. CDR3 sequence (DNA): TGCAGCGCGCTCTCCTACGAGCAGTACTTC.

This clone was counted between two and nine times. The chain links TRBV5-1 to TRBJ2-4; D not certain. The V gene lost 1 base and the J gene lost 5 bases, with 4 bases spanning the gap. Germline CDR1 reads SGHRS; CDR2 reads YFSETQ. This CDR3 spans 12 amino acids. DNA for the CDR3: TGCGCCAGCAGCTTGACGGAAAACATTCAGTACTTC. This sequence encodes CASSLTENIQYF. The complete variable domain, with remaining parts taken from reference TRBV5-1 and TRBJ2-4, reads KAGVTQTPRYLIKTRGQQVTLSCSPISGHRSVSWYQQTPGQGLQFLFEYFSETQRNKGNFPGRFSGRQFSNSRSEMNVSTLELGDSALYLCASSLTENIQYFGAGTRLSVL.

This clone was observed a few times. The V call is TRBV4-3, the J call TRBJ2-7, with D possibly matching TRBD2 (6 bases). The CDR3 totals 16 residues. Trimming shortened V by 2 bases and J by 13 bases, and 27 bases separated the two germline ends. In germline, CDR1 is LGHNA, CDR2 YSLEER. CDR3 sequence (DNA): TGCGCCAGCAGCCAAAAAAGGGAAAGCCGGGTGGGGGGACTTTACTTC. Protein sequence: CASSQKRESRVGGLYF.

The chain is built from TRBV5-1 and TRBJ2-6; D ambiguous. CDR3 length: 15 amino acids. Trimming stripped 6 bases from V and 4 bases from J, with 14 bases between. CDR1 and CDR2 from the germline V gene are SGHRS and YFSETQ. CDR3 protein: CASNPSGGGANVLTF. Here the CDR3 DNA reads TGCGCCAGCAACCCATCGGGTGGAGGGGCCAACGTCCTGACTTTC.

This clone has ten or more counts. The V call is TRBV19, the J call TRBJ2-3; possibly TRBD1 for D (6 bases). V was clipped by 3 bases and J by 8 bases, with 15 bases between them. Germline loops: CDR1 LNHDA, CDR2 SQIVND (reference sequence). This CDR3 contains 14 residues. The CDR3 DNA reads TGTGCCAGTAGTATGGGGACACAGAGTTTTACGCAGTATTTT. Translated: CASSMGTQSFTQYF.

The rearrangement uses TRBV6-6 and TRBJ1-1; unclear D gene. The CDR3 length is 12 residues. Germline CDR1 and CDR2: MNHNY and SVGAGI (reference sequence). Between the trimmed V and J ends, which lost 7 bases and 7 bases, there was a span of 13 bases. CDR3 sequence reads: CASTLGGDEAFF. In DNA form, the CDR3 reads TGTGCCAGCACCCTGGGTGGGGATGAAGCTTTCTTT.

The chain carries TRBV25-1 and TRBJ2-2; D may be TRBD1 (7 bases). Trimming took off 6 bases at V and 8 bases at J, with 13 bases between the two ends. Germline-derived CDR1 and CDR2 are MGHDK and SYGVNS. CDR3 size: 13 residues. The CDR3 DNA sequence: TGTGCCAGCAGGGAGGGGGCTAGGGGGGAGCTGTTTTTT. It translates to CASREGARGELFF.

The chain recombines TRBV6-6 with TRBJ1-2; a weak D match, TRBD1 (6 bases). The CDR3 runs to 15 residues. Germline CDR1 is MNHNY and CDR2 is SVGAGI (reference sequence). Trimming took 2 bases from V and 4 from J, leaving 14 bases between them. CDR3 DNA sequence: TGTGCCAGCAGTTACGGTGCCCAGGGGAGCTATGGCTACACCTTC. Protein sequence: CASSYGAQGSYGYTF.